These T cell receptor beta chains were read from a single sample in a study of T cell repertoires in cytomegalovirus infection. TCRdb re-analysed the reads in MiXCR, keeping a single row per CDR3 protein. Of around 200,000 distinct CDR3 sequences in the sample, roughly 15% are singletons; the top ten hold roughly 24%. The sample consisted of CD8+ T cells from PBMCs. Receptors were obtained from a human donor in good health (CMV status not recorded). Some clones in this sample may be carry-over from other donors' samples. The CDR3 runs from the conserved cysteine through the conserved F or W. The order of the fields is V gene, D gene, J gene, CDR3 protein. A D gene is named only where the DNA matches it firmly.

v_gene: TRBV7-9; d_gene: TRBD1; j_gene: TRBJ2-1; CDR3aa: CASSRGQGLFF
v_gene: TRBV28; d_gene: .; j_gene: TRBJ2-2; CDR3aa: CASSTQGGELFF
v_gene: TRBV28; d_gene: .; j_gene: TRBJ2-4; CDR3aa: CASSLGGTKNIQYF
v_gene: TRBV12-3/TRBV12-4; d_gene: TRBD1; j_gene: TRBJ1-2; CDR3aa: CASYRGLYHGYTF
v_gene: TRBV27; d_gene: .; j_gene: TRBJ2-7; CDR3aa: CASSPVFGTELIREYEQYF
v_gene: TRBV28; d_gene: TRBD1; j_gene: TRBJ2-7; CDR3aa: CASSDMDRPYDEQYF
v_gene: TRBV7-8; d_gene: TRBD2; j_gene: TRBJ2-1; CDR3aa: CASSDLGLAGGSSYNEQFF
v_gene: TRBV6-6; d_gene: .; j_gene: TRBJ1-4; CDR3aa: CASSYWTAAANEKLFF
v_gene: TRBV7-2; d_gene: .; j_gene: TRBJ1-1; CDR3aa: CASSSLWGGTEAFF
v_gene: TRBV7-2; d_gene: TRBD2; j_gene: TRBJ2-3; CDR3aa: CASSPLLAGDLTDTQYF
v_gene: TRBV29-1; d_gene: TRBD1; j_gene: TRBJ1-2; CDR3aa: CSVTGTGPYGASRRNGYTF
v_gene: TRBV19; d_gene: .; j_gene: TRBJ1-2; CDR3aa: CASSTRSDYHGYTF
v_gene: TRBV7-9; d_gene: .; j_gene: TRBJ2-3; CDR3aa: CASSSVDPGWGTDTQYF
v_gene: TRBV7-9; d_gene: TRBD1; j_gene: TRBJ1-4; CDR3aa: CASSPGTGAEKLFF
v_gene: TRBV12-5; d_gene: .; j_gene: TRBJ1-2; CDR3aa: CASGLGNGYTF
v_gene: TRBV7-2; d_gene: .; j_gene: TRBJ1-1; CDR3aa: CASSSRGFTEAFF
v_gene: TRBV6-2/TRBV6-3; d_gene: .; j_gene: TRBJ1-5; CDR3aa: CASSWNSNQPQHF
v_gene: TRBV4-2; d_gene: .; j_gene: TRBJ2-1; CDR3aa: CASSQEPANRLGLPNEQFF
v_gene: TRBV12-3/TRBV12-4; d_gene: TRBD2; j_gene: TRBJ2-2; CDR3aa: CASRSSGGAGTGELFF
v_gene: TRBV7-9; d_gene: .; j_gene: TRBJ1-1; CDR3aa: CASSLVRQRNTEAFF
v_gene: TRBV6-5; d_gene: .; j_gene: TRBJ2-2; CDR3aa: CASSYPVLTGELFF
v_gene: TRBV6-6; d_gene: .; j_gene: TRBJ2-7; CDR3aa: CASSGGPDRYEQYF
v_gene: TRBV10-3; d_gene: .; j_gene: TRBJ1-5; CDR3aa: CAISEGEGGNQPQHF
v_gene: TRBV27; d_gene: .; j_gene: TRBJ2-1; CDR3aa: CASIKGNEQFF
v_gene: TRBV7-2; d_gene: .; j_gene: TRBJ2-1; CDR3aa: CASSLGGIRVNEQFF
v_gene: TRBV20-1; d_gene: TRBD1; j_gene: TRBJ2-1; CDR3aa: CSVFRDRAYNEQFF
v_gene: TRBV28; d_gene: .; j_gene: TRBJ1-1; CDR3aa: CASSLSGLNTEAFF
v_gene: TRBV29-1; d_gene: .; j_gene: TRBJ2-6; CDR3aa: CSVRDSSGANVLTF
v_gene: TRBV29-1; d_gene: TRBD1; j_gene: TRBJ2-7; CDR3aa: CSVEDGTGTSYEQYF
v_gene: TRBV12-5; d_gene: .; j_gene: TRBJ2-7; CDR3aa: CASGLGGATYEQYF
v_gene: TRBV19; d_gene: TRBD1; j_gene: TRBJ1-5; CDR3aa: CASRPWVAGGGQPQHF
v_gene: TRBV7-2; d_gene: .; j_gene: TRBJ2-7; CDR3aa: CASSLGVGGYEQYF
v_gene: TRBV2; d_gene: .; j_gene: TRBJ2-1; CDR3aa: CASTPGPVFDEQFF
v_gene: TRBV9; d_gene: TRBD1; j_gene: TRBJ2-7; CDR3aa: CASSVGTGTSYEQYF
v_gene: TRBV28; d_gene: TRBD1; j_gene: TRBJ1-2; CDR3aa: CASSPWTGANYGYTF
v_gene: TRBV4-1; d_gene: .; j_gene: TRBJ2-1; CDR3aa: CASSQASGTNEQFF
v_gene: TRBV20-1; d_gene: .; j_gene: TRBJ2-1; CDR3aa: CSGLVEDNEQFF
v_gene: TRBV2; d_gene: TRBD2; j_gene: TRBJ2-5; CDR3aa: CASSEYGGSETQYF
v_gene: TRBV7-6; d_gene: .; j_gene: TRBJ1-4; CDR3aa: CASSLEQGGEKLFF
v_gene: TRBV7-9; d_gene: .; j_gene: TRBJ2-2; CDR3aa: CASSSFGESTGELFF
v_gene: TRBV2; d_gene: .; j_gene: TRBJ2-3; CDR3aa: CASPAGTPQGWQYF
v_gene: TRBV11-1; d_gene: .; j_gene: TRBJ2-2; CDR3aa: CASSLGPPGELFF
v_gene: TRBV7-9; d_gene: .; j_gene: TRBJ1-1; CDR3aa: CASSLNGRGKNTEAFF
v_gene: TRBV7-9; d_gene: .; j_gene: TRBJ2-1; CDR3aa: CASSPPVSYNEQFF
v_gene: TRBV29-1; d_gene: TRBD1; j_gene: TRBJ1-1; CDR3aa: CSTLTGVYTEAFF
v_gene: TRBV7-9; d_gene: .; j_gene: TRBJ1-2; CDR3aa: CASSPSWDGYTF
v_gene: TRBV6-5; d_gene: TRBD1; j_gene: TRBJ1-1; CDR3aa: CASSLRDSGYLNTEAFF
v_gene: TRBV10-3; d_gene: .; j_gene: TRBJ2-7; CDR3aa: CAISESIGGGNEQYF
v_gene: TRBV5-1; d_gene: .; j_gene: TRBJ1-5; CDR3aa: CASSLGPGDQPQHF